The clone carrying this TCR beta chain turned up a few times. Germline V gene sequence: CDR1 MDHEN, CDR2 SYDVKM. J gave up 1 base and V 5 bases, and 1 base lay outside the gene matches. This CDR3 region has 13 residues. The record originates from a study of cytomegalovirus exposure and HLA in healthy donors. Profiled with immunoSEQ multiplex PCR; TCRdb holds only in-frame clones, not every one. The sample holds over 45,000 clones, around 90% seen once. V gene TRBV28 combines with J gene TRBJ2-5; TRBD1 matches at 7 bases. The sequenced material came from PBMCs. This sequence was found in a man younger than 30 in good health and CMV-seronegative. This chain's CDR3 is CASSDRVQETQYF. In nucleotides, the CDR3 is TGTGCCAGCAGTGACAGGGTCCAAGAGACCCAGTACTTC. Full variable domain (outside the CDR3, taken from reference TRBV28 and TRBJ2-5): DVKVTQSSRYLVKRTGEKVFLECVQDMDHENMFWYRQDPGLGLRLIYFSYDVKMKEKGDIPEGYSVSREKKERFSLILESASTNQTSMYLCASSDRVQETQYFGPGTRLLVL.